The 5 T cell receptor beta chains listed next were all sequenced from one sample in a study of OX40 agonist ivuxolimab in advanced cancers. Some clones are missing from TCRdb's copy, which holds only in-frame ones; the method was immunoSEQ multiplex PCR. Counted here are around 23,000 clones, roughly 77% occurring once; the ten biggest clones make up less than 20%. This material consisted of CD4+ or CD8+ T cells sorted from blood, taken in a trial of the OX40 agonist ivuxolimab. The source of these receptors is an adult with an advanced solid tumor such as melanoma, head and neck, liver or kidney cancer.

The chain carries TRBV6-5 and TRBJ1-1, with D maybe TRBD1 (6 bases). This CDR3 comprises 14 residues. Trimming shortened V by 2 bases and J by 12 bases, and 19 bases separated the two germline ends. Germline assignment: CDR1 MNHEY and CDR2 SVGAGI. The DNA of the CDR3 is TGTGCCAGCAGTTACGGACAGTCCGGGGAGGGATCTTTCTTT. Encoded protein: CASSYGQSGEGSFF.

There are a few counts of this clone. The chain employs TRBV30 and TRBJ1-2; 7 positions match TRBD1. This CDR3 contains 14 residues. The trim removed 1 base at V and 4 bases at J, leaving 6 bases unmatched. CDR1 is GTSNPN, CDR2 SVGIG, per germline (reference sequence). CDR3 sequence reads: CAWSALDRVYGYTF. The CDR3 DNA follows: TGTGCCTGGAGTGCACTCGACAGGGTCTATGGCTACACCTTC. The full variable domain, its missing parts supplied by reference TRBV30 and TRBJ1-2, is SQTIHQWPATLVQPVGSPLSLECTVEGTSNPNLYWYRQAAGRGLQLLFYSVGIGQISSEVPQNLSASRPQDRQFILSSKKLLLSDSGFYLCAWSALDRVYGYTFGSGTRLTVV.

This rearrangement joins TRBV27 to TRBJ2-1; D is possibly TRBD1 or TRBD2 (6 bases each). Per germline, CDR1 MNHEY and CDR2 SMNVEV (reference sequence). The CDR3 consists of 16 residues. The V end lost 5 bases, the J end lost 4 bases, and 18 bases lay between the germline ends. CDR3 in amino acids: CASSTLGGANYNEQFF. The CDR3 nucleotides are TGTGCCAGCAGTACGCTGGGGGGCGCAAATTACAATGAGCAGTTCTTC.

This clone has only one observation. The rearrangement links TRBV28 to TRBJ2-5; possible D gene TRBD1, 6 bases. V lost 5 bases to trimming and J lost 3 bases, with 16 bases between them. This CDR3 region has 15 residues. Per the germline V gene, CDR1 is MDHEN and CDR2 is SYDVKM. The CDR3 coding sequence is TGTGCCAGCAGTCTCGCCGGGACACTTGAAGAGACCCAGTACTTC. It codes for CASSLAGTLEETQYF.

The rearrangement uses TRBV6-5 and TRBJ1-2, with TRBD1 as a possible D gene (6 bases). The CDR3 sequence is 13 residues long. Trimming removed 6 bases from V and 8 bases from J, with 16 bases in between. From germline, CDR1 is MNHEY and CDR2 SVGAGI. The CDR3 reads CASSNPAGAGYTF. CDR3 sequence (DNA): TGTGCCAGCAGCAACCCGGCGGGGGCAGGCTACACCTTC.